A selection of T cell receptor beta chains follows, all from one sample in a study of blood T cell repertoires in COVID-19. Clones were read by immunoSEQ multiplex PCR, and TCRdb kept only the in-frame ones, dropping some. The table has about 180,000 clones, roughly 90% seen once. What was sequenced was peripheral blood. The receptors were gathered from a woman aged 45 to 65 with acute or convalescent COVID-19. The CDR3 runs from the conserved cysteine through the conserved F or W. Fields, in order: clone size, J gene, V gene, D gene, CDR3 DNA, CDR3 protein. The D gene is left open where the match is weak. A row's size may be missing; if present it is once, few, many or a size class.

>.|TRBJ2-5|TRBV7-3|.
TGTGCCAGCAGCCCCGGTTACGAAGAGACCCAGTACTTC
CASSPGYEETQYF
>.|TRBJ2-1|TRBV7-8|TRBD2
TGTGCCAGCGAGGGCTCGGTAGCGGGAGGACTACCTAGGAATGAGCAGTTCTTC
CASEGSVAGGLPRNEQFF
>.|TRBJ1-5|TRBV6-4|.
TGTGCCAGCGTCTCAGGGGCTTATCAGCCCCAGCATTTT
CASVSGAYQPQHF
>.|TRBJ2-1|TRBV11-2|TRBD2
TGTGCCAGCAGCGGGGGTCTAGCGGCCCACAATGAGCAGTTCTTC
CASSGGLAAHNEQFF
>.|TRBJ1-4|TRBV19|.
TGTGCCAGTACCCTGGGCCCGGGCGGGGAAAAACTGTTTTTT
CASTLGPGGEKLFF
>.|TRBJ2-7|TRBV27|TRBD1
TGTGCCAGCAGCCCTATTTTGCAGGGGGCCCACGAGCAGTACTTC
CASSPILQGAHEQYF
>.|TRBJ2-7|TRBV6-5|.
TGTGCCAGCACCATGACACCATCCTCCTACGAGCAGTACTTC
CASTMTPSSYEQYF
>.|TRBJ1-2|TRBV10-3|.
TGTGCCATCAGTGAGTCAGGAGGGGACTATGGCTACACCTTC
CAISESGGDYGYTF
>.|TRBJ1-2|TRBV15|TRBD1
TGTGCCACCAGAAGGACAGGGACCTATGGCTACACCTTC
CATRRTGTYGYTF
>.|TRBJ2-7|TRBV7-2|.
TGTGCCAGCAGCTTAGCGCTAGGCGGGGTGTACTACGAGCAGTACTTC
CASSLALGGVYYEQYF
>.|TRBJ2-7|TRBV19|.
TGTGCCAGTAGCCTGGGCGGGGATAGGCGTGAGCAGTACTTC
CASSLGGDRREQYF
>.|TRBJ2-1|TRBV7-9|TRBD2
TGTGCCAGCAGCCCTTGGCGGGAGTTTTACAATGAGCAGTTCTTC
CASSPWREFYNEQFF
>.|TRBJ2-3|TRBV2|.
TGTGCCAGCAGTCCTCCTAGCGATAGAAATACGCAGTATTTT
CASSPPSDRNTQYF
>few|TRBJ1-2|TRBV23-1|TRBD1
TGCGCCAGCAGTCACTCTAGAGGGACAGCTAACTATGGCTACACCTTC
CASSHSRGTANYGYTF
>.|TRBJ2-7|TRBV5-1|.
TGCGCCAGCACTTCTGTCTCCTACGAGCAGTACTTC
CASTSVSYEQYF
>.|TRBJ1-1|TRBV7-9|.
TGTGCCAGCAGCCCACAGGGTCTCCTCATGAACACTGAAGCTTTCTTT
CASSPQGLLMNTEAFF
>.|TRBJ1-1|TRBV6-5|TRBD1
TGTGCCAGCAGTAGACAGGGTGAAGCTTTCTTT
CASSRQGEAFF
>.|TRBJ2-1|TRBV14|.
TGTGCCAGCAGCCAAAAGAGCCTTCATTACGATAATGAGCAGTTCTTC
CASSQKSLHYDNEQFF
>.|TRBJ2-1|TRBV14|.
TGTGCCAGCAGCCCCCTCGCCCCGGCCTACAATGAGCAGTTCTTC
CASSPLAPAYNEQFF
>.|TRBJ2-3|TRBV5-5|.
TGTGCCAGCAGCGTAACAGGGAGAGGGGTCACAGATACGCAGTATTTT
CASSVTGRGVTDTQYF
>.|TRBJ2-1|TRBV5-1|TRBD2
TGCGCCAGCAGCTTGCCTACACTAGCGGAGCAGTTCTTC
CASSLPTLAEQFF
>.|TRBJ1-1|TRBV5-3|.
TGTGCCAGAAGCTTGGAACCCTGCGAGGCTTTCTTT
CARSLEPCEAFF
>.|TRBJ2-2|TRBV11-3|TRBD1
TGTGCCAGCAGCTTTTCAGGGGGCAACACCGGGGAGCTGTTTTTT
CASSFSGGNTGELFF
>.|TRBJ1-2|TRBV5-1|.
TGCGCCAGCAGCCGGGGGGACAAGAGTGAGGGCTACACCTTC
CASSRGDKSEGYTF
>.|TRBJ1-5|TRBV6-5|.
TGTGCCAGCAGTCCTCCTCTTGGCCATCAGCCCCAGCATTTT
CASSPPLGHQPQHF
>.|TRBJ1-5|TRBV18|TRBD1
TGTGCCAGCTCACCACTGAGGGGGCGCGATAGCAATCAGCCCCAGCATTTT
CASSPLRGRDSNQPQHF
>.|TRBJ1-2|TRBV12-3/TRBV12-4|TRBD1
TGTGCCAGCAGTAGGACAGGGGATGGCTACACCTTC
CASSRTGDGYTF
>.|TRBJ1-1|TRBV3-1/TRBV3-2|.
TGTGCCAGCAGCCAAGAGGGGCAGTCGTCTTTCTTT
CASSQEGQSSFF
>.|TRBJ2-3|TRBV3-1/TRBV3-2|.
TGTGCCAGCACCTCCGGCACAGATACGCAGTATTTT
CASTSGTDTQYF
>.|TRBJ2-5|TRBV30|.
TGTGCCTGGAACCTGGGTAGGGGGACCCAGTACTTC
CAWNLGRGTQYF
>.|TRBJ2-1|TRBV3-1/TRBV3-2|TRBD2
TGTGCCAGCAGCCCAATAGCGGGGGTGGGGAATGAGCAGTTCTTC
CASSPIAGVGNEQFF
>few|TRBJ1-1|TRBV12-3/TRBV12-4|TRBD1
TGTGCCAGCAGTCGGGGACAGGAAGCTTTCTTT
CASSRGQEAFF
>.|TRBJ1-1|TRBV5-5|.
TGTGCCAGCCGGCCAGGTGGGGGGGTCACTGAAGCTTTCTTT
CASRPGGGVTEAFF
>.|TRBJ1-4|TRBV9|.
TGTGCCAGCAGCGTAGCGGGCAGGGGTGGTGAAAAACTGTTTTTT
CASSVAGRGGEKLFF
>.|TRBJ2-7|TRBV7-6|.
TGTGCCAGCAGCTTAGCGCTAGACCGCGAGCAGTACTTC
CASSLALDREQYF
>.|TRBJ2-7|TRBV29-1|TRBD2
TGCAGCGCCCAAACTAGCGGGAGACCCGAGCAGTACTTC
CSAQTSGRPEQYF
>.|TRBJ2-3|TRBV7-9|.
TGTGCCAGCAGCCCGAGCACAGATACGCAGTATTTT
CASSPSTDTQYF
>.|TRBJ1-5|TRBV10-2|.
TGCGCCAGCACCGAAGGGGGTTGGGTTGGTAATCAGCCCCAGCATTTT
CASTEGGWVGNQPQHF
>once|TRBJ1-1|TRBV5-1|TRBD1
TGCGCCAGCAGCTCTGGGGGACAGGGATATAACACTGAAGCTTTCTTT
CASSSGGQGYNTEAFF
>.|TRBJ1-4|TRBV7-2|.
TGTGCCAGCAGCTTATGGGGGGAGCCGAATGAAAAACTGTTTTTT
CASSLWGEPNEKLFF
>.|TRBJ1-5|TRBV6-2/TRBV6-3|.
TGTGCCAGCAGTTCGGGAGGGGCGCGGGGCAATCAGCCCCAGCATTTT
CASSSGGARGNQPQHF
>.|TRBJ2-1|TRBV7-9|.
TGTGCCAGCAGCTTAAGTGCGAGATACAATGAGCAGTTCTTC
CASSLSARYNEQFF
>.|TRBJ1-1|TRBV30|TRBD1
TGTGCCTGGAAAAGGGGACAGGCGAACACTGAAGCTTTCTTT
CAWKRGQANTEAFF
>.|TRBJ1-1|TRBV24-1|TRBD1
TGTGCCACCAGTGACCCAGGGACAGGAAATCATGAAGCTTTCTTT
CATSDPGTGNHEAFF
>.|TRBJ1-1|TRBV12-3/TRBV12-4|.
TGTGCCAGCAGTTCTCCCCCTAACACTGAAGCTTTCTTT
CASSSPPNTEAFF
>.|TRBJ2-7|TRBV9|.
TGTGCCAGCAGCCCTAGACTGGTAATCTACGAGCAGTACTTC
CASSPRLVIYEQYF
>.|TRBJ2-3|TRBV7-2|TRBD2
TGTGCCAGCAGCTTAGTAGCGGGGGCGACAAGGGATACGCAGTATTTT
CASSLVAGATRDTQYF
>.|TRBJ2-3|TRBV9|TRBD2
TGTGCCAGCAGCTCAGGCGGGGGGCCGCCAGATACGCAGTATTTT
CASSSGGGPPDTQYF
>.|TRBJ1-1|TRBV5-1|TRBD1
TGCGCCAGCAACCAGGGGGCCCAGAACACTGAAGCTTTCTTT
CASNQGAQNTEAFF
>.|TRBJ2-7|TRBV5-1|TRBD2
TGCGCCAGCAGGGACCAGCGGGGGGCGTACGAGCAGTACTTC
CASRDQRGAYEQYF
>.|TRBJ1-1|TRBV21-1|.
TGTGCCAGCAAGGGCAGACTAAACACTGAAGCTTTCTTT
CASKGRLNTEAFF
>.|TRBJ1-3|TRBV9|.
TGTGCCAGCAGCGTAGAAGGGGAAGGAAACACCATATATTTT
CASSVEGEGNTIYF
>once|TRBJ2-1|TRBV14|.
TGTGCCAGTCCGTATTTGACAGAAACGGACAATGAGCAGTTCTTC
CASPYLTETDNEQFF
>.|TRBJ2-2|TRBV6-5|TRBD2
TGTGCCAGCAGCCGACTAGCGTCGAACCCCGGGGAGCTGTTTTTT
CASSRLASNPGELFF
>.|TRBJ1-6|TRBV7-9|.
TGTGCCAGCAGCTTTGACAGCTCCTATAATTCACCCCTCCACTTT
CASSFDSSYNSPLHF